These 22 T cell receptor beta chains were sequenced from one sample in a study of cytomegalovirus exposure and HLA in healthy donors. In the PCR, 60 Vbeta and 13 Jbeta primers were used. TCRdb's copy holds only in-frame clones and misses some; the assay was immunoSEQ multiplex PCR. The data show around 100,000 clones, with approximately 82% seen just once and 1.2% held by the top ten. The sequencing input was PBMCs. These receptors were collected from a woman aged 18 to 35 in good health and CMV-seronegative.

The chain carries TRBV19 and TRBJ2-2; D might be TRBD1 (7 bases). V lost 4 bases and J 10 bases, leaving 19 bases between the germline ends. Germline V gene sequence: CDR1 LNHDA, CDR2 SQIVND (reference sequence). CDR3 length equals 15 residues. CDR3 protein: CASSTFVTGTSELFF. CDR3 nucleotides: TGTGCCAGTAGTACGTTTGTGACAGGGACTTCGGAGCTGTTTTTT.

The rearrangement links TRBV29-1 to TRBJ2-2; 8 bases map to TRBD2. J was trimmed by 2 bases and V by 3 bases; bases with no gene match: 8. Germline-derived CDR1 and CDR2 are SQVTM and ANQGSEA. This CDR3 region has 16 residues. The CDR3 loop is CSVEARAGDNTGELFF. The CDR3 coding sequence is TGCAGCGTTGAGGCGCGAGCGGGGGACAACACCGGGGAGCTGTTTTTT.

This clone was observed a few times. The chain couples TRBV6-1 to TRBJ1-2, with D unresolved. Per the germline V gene, CDR1 is MNHNS and CDR2 is SASEGT. Deletions cut 2 bases from V and 2 bases from J, with 9 bases between. CDR3 length: 14 residues. The chain's CDR3 is CASSEISGNYGYTF. CDR3 nucleotide sequence: TGTGCCAGCAGTGAAATCTCGGGGAACTATGGCTACACCTTC.

V gene TRBV5-1 combines with J gene TRBJ1-1; no reliable D call. The germline V and J ends were trimmed by 4 bases and 0 bases, with 7 bases remaining between them. This CDR3 is built from 13 residues. CDR1 is SGHRS and CDR2 is YFSETQ in the germline V gene. As DNA, the CDR3 is TGCGCCAGCAGCCCACAGATGAACACTGAAGCTTTCTTT. Encoded protein: CASSPQMNTEAFF.

J is TRBJ2-2 and V is TRBV2; 9 bases line up with TRBD1. The CDR3 length is 14 residues. The trim removed 4 bases at V and 6 bases at J, leaving 3 bases unmatched. Germline V CDR1 and CDR2: SNHLY, FYNNEI. CDR3 amino acids: CASSVRDRAGELFF. CDR3 in DNA: TGTGCCAGCAGTGTCCGGGACAGGGCCGGGGAGCTGTTTTTT.

V usage is TRBV6-4 and J usage is TRBJ2-3; 10 nucleotides align to TRBD2. V shed 2 bases and J 1 base; nucleotides not matched to a gene: 3. CDR1 and CDR2 from the germline V gene are MRHNA and SNTAGT. CDR3 size: 16 residues. The CDR3 nucleotides are TGTGCCAGCAGTGACCTCAGCGGGGGGGGCACAGATACGCAGTATTTT. Protein sequence: CASSDLSGGGTDTQYF.

The rearrangement joins TRBV30 to TRBJ1-2; 9 nucleotides match TRBD1. Germline V CDR1 and CDR2: GTSNPN, SVGIG (reference sequence). The CDR3 extends over 13 amino acids. V shed 8 bases and J 0 bases; nucleotides not matched to a gene: 4. The CDR3 reads CARDRDANYGYTF. The CDR3 nucleotides read TGTGCCCGGGACAGGGATGCTAACTATGGCTACACCTTC.

CDR3 bases: TGTGCCAGCACCGAACTAGCGGGGGCCGGGGAGCAGTACTTC. It is translated as CASTELAGAGEQYF. J is TRBJ2-7 and V is TRBV11-2, with 11 bases that match TRBD2. V shed 7 bases, J shed 7 bases, and the junction held 9 bases outside the gene matches. Germline V lookup: CDR1 SGHAT, CDR2 FQNNGV. The CDR3 runs to 14 residues.

The chain has TRBV19 and TRBJ1-2; TRBD1 aligns across 7 bases. The CDR3 loop spans 14 amino acids. Germline-derived CDR1 and CDR2 are LNHDA and SQIVND (reference sequence). V lost 5 bases to trimming and J lost 7 bases; unmatched junction nucleotides: 10. CDR3 in DNA: TGTGCCAGTAGTGCCAGGGGGGCAGGGTCTGGCTACACCTTC. Its protein is CASSARGAGSGYTF.

This clone was seen a single time. The rearrangement joins TRBV4-3 to TRBJ2-6; D unresolved. This CDR3 spans 18 amino acids. Germline values: CDR1 LGHNA, CDR2 YSLEER. Trimming took 0 bases from V and 5 from J, leaving 17 bases between them. The DNA for the CDR3 is TGCGCCAGCAGCCAAGAAGTCTCGGAGATCGGCTGGGCCAACGTCCTGACTTTC. This translates into CASSQEVSEIGWANVLTF.

The rearrangement links TRBV15 to TRBJ2-5; D remains unclear. The DNA end is a closer match to TRBJ2-7, so the J assignment may be wrong. CDR3 size: 13 residues. Germline V gives CDR1 LNHNV, CDR2 YYDKDF (reference sequence). The CDR3 here is CATSSVSDYEQYF. CDR3 nucleotides: TGTGCCACCAGCAGCGTATCCGATTACGAGCAGTACTTC.

This chain connects TRBV4-3 to TRBJ2-1; 12 bases are shared with TRBD1. Germline V gene sequence: CDR1 LGHNA, CDR2 YSLEER. The CDR3 totals 18 residues. V was clipped by 0 bases and J by 7 bases; unmatched bases: 10. CDR3 protein: CASSQDQTGTGGINEQFF. CDR3 bases: TGCGCCAGCAGCCAAGACCAGACCGGGACAGGGGGCATTAATGAGCAGTTCTTC.

A few counts support this clone. The chain couples TRBV4-3 to TRBJ1-1, with a possible D match to TRBD1 (6 bases). The V end was cut by 1 base, the J end by 2 bases, with 11 bases between. Germline CDR1 and CDR2: LGHNA and YSLEER. This CDR3 spans 15 amino acids. CDR3 region: CASSQVQGLNTEAFF. The CDR3 DNA reads TGCGCCAGCAGCCAAGTACAGGGCTTAAACACTGAAGCTTTCTTT.

The genes are TRBV28 and TRBJ1-1; the match to TRBD1 covers 9 bases. In germline, CDR1 is MDHEN, CDR2 SYDVKM. V lost 5 bases and J lost 5; bases outside the gene matches: 6. The CDR3 contains 14 residues. The CDR3 sequence: CASSPLTGGTEAFF. Here the CDR3 DNA reads TGTGCCAGCAGTCCTCTGACAGGGGGGACTGAAGCTTTCTTT.

This clone has only a few counts. CDR3 sequence (DNA): TGTGCCAGCAGCTTCCCAGGGGGGCCCTACAATGAGCAGTTCTTC. This codes for CASSFPGGPYNEQFF. J is TRBJ2-1 and V is TRBV5-6; TRBD1 might be the D (7 bases). CDR3 length: 15 amino acids. V dropped 2 bases and J dropped 2 bases, with 11 bases sitting between them. The germline gives CDR1 SGHDT, CDR2 YYEEEE. The full variable domain, its missing parts supplied by reference TRBV5-6 and TRBJ2-1, is DAGVTQSPTHLIKTRGQQVTLRCSPKSGHDTVSWYQQALGQGPQFIFQYYEEEERQRGNFPDRFSGHQFPNYSSELNVNALLLGDSALYLCASSFPGGPYNEQFFGPGTRLTVL.

The chain links TRBV28 to TRBJ2-5, with D possibly matching TRBD1 (5 bases). V was cut by 7 bases and J by 5 bases, with 14 bases left in between. The CDR3 is 13 amino acids. Germline CDR1 and CDR2: MDHEN and SYDVKM. This CDR3 is CASNQGILETQYF. CDR3 nucleotides: TGTGCCAGCAATCAGGGAATCTTGGAGACCCAGTACTTC.

The rearrangement uses TRBV9 and TRBJ2-5; D may be TRBD1 (7 bases). The closer fit of TRBJ2-7 to the DNA end suggests the J call may be wrong. Per germline, CDR1 SGDLS and CDR2 YYNGEE. CDR3 size: 15 residues. In DNA, the CDR3 is TGTGCCAGCAGCGTAGATGCGGGACAGAACTACGAGCAGTACTTC. This codes for CASSVDAGQNYEQYF.

This rearrangement joins TRBV5-8 to TRBJ1-5, with 9 nucleotides matching TRBD1. Germline trimming cut 4 bases from V and 3 bases from J; bases unmatched to any gene: 11. Germline V gives CDR1 SGHTS, CDR2 YDEGEE. This CDR3 has 17 amino acids. This CDR3 is CASSHPRTGETNQPQHF. CDR3 DNA sequence: TGTGCCAGCAGCCACCCTCGGACAGGGGAGACCAATCAGCCCCAGCATTTT.

V is TRBV7-9 and J is TRBJ1-1; D remains unclear. CDR3 size: 13 residues. The germline V and J ends were trimmed by 1 base and 7 bases, with 10 bases remaining between them. Per germline, CDR1 SEHNR and CDR2 FQNEAQ (reference sequence). In nucleotides, the CDR3 is TGTGCCAGCAGCTTAGGGGCAGCTTTTGAAGCTTTCTTT. Translation gives CASSLGAAFEAFF.

This clone occurred a few times. The CDR3 loop reads CASNPTGISGANVLTF. CDR3 sequence (DNA): TGTGCCAGTAACCCAACAGGGATCTCTGGGGCCAACGTCCTGACTTTC. The chain carries TRBV19 and TRBJ2-6; tentative D call: TRBD1 (6 bases). V lost 7 bases and J lost 0, with 13 bases in between. CDR1 is LNHDA, CDR2 SQIVND, per germline (reference sequence). The CDR3 consists of 16 residues.

The chain joins TRBV6-7 to TRBJ2-3; 13 nucleotides match TRBD2. TRBV6-7 is an ORF for which the function is uncertain. The CDR3 extends over 19 amino acids. V was pared by 0 bases and J by 1 base, with 7 bases of the junction left unmatched. CDR3 sequence (DNA): TGTGCCAGCAGTTACTCCTTACTAGCGGGGGGGCCCGGCACAGATACGCAGTATTTT. Protein: CASSYSLLAGGPGTDTQYF.

V usage is TRBV11-2 and J usage is TRBJ1-2; 8 bases align to TRBD1. Germline lookup yields CDR1 SGHAT and CDR2 FQNNGV. Trimming took 1 base from V and 6 from J; bases not matched to a gene: 10. The CDR3 has 16 residues. The DNA of the CDR3 is TGTGCCAGCAGCTTAGTTGGGGCAGGGGGCGTCAATGGCTACACCTTC. This encodes CASSLVGAGGVNGYTF.